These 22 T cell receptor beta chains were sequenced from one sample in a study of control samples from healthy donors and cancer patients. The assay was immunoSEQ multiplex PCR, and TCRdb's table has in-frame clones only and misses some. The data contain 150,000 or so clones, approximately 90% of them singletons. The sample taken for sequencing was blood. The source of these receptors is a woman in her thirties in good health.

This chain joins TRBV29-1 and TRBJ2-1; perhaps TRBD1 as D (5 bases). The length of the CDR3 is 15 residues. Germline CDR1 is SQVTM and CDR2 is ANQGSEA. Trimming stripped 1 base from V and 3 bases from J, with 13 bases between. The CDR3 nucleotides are TGCAGCGTTGAAGTATTCGCGCAGGGCTACAATGAGCAGTTCTTC. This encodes CSVEVFAQGYNEQFF.

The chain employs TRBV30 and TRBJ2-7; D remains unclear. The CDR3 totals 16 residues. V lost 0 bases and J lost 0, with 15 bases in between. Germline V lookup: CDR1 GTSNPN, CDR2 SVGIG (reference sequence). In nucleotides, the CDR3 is TGTGCCTGGAGTGTTCCCCAGGTAGCTCACTCCTACGAGCAGTACTTC. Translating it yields CAWSVPQVAHSYEQYF.

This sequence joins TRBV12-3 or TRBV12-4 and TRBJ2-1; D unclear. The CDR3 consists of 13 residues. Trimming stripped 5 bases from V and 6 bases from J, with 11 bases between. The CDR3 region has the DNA TGTGCCAGCAGTCCCGACCATGGCAATGAGCAGTTCTTC. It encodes CASSPDHGNEQFF.

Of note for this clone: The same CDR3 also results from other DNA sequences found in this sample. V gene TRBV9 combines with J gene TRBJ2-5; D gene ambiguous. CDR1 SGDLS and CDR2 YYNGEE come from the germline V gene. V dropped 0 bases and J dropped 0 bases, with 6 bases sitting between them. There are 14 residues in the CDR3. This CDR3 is CASSVGLYQETQYF. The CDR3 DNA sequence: TGTGCCAGCAGCGTAGGACTGTACCAAGAGACCCAGTACTTC.

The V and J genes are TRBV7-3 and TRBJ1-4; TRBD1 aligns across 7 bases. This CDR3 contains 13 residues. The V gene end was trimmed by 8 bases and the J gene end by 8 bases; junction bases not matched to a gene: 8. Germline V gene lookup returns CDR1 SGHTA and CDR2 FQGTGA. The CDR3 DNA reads TGTGCCAGCGGGGCGACAGGGAGCGAAAAACTGTTTTTT. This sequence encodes CASGATGSEKLFF. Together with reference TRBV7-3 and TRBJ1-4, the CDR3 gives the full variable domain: GAGVSQTPSNKVTEKGKYVELRCDPISGHTALYWYRQSLGQGPEFLIYFQGTGAADDSGLPNDRFFAVRPEGSVSTLKIQRTERGDSAVYLCASGATGSEKLFFGSGTQLSVL.

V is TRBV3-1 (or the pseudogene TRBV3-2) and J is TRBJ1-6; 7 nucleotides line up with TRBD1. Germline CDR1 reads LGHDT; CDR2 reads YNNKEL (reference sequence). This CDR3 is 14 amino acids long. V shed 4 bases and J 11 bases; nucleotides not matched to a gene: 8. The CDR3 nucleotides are TGTGCCAGCAGCCCCGGGACAGCCCCGACACCCCTCCACTTT. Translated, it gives CASSPGTAPTPLHF.

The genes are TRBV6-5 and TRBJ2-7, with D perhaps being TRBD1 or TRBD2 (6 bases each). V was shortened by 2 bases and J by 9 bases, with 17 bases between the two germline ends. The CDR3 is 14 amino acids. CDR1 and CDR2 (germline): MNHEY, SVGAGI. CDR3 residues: CASSYPSREGGQYF. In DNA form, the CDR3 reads TGTGCCAGCAGTTACCCATCACGAGAGGGGGGGCAGTACTTC.

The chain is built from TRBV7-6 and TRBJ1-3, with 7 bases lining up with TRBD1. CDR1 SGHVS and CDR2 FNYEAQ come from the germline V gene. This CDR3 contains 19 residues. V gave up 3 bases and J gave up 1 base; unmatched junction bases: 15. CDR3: CASSLGYRGNDLSGNTIYF. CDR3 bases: TGTGCCAGCAGCTTGGGCTACAGGGGTAATGATTTGTCTGGAAACACCATATATTTT.

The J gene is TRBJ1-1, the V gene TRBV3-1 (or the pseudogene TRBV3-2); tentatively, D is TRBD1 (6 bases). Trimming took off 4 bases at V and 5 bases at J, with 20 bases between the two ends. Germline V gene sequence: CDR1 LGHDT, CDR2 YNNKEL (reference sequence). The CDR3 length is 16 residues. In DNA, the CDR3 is TGTGCCAGCAGCCCCGACGCACAGGGTTGGTATACTGAAGCTTTCTTT. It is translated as CASSPDAQGWYTEAFF.

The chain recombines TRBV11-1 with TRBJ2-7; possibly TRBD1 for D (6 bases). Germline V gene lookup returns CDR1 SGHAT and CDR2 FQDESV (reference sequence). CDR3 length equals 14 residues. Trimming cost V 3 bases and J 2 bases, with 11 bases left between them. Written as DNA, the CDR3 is TGTGCCAGCAGCTTCTCGGACAGAACCTACGAGCAGTACTTC. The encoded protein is CASSFSDRTYEQYF.

Here the CDR3 reads CASSLGESGYTF. In DNA form, the CDR3 reads TGCGCCAGCAGCTTGGGTGAATCTGGCTACACCTTC. The rearrangement uses TRBV5-1 and TRBJ1-2, with D unclear. The CDR3 is 12 residues long. Per germline, CDR1 SGHRS and CDR2 YFSETQ. V lost 0 bases to trimming and J lost 7 bases, with 7 bases between them.

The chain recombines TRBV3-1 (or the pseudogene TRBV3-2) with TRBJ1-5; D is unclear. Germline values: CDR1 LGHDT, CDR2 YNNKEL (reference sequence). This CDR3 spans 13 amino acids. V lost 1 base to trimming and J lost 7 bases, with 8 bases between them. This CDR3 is CASSQVNGQPQHF. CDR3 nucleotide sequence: TGTGCCAGCAGCCAAGTAAACGGGCAGCCCCAGCATTTT.

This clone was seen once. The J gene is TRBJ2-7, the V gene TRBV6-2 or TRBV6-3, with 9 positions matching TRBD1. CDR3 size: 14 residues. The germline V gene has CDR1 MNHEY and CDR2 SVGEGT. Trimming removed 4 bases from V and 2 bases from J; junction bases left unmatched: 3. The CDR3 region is CASSSTGGPYEQYF. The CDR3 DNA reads TGTGCCAGCAGTTCGACAGGGGGGCCCTACGAGCAGTACTTC.

The CDR3 protein is CASSLYRSNTGELFF. The CDR3 bases are TGTGCCAGCAGCTTATACAGGTCGAACACCGGGGAGCTGTTTTTT. The chain has TRBV7-9 and TRBJ2-2, with a weak D call TRBD1 (5 bases). The CDR3 runs to 15 residues. Germline V CDR1 and CDR2: SEHNR, FQNEAQ (reference sequence). V was clipped by 2 bases and J by 0 bases, with 7 bases between them.

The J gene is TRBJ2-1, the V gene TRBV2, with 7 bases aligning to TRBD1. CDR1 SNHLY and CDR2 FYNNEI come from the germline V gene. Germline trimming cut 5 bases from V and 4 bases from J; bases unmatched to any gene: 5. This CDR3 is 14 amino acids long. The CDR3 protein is CASSLGQYYNEQFF. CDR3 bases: TGTGCCAGCAGTCTGGGACAGTATTACAATGAGCAGTTCTTC. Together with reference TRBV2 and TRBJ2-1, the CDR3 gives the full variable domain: EPEVTQTPSHQVTQMGQEVILRCVPISNHLYFYWYRQILGQKVEFLVSFYNNEISEKSEIFDDQFSVERPDGSNFTLKIRSTKLEDSAMYFCASSLGQYYNEQFFGPGTRLTVL.

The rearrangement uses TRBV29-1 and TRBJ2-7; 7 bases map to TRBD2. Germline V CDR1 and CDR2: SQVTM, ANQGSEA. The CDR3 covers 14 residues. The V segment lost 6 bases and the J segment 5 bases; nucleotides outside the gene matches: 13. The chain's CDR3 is CSVREVQGVDEQYF. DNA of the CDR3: TGCAGCGTCCGGGAGGTTCAGGGTGTCGACGAGCAGTACTTC.

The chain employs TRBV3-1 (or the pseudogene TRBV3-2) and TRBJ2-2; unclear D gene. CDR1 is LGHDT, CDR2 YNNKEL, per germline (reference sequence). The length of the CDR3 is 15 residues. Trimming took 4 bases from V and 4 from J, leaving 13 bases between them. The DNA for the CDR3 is TGTGCCAGCAGCCCGCCCCCCGCCGGCACCGGGGAGCTGTTTTTT. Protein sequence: CASSPPPAGTGELFF.

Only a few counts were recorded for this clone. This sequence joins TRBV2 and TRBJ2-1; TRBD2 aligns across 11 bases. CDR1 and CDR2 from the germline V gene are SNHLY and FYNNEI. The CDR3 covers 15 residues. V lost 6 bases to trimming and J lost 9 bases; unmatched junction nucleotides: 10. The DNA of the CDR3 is TGTGCCAGCAGGACACTAGCGGGAGCAAGGGGTGAGCAGTTCTTC. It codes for CASRTLAGARGEQFF.

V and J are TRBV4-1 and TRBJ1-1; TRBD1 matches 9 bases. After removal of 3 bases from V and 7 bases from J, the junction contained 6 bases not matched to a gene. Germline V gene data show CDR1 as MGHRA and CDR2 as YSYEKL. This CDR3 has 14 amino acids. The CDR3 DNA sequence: TGCGCCAGCAGCCAGCCGGGACAGGGATTTGAAGCTTTCTTT. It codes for CASSQPGQGFEAFF.

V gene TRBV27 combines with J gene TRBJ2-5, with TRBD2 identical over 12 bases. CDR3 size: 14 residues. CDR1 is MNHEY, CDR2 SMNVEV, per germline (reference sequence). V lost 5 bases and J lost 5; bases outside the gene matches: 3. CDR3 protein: CASSNLAGGETQYF. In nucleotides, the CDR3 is TGTGCCAGCAGTAACCTAGCGGGAGGGGAGACCCAGTACTTC.

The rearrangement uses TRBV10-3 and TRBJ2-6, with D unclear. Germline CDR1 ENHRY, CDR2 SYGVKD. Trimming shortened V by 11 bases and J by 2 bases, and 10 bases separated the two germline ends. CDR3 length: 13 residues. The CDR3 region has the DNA TGTGCCGTGGGCCTAGCTGGGGCCAACGTCCTGACTTTC. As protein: CAVGLAGANVLTF.

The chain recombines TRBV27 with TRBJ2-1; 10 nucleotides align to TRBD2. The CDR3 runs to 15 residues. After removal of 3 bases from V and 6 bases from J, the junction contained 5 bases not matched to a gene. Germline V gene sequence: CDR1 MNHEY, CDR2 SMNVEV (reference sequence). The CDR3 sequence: CASSFRGLAANEQFF. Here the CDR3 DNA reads TGTGCCAGCAGTTTCAGAGGACTAGCGGCCAATGAGCAGTTCTTC.